The text below deals with one TCR beta chain. The CDR3 loop spans 14 amino acids. V trimming: 1 base; J trimming: 2 bases; junction bases outside the gene matches: 2. In germline, CDR1 is SGHDT, CDR2 YYEEEE. The sample is drawn from a study of technical replicates of blood from several donors. TCRdb keeps only in-frame clones here, not all; method: immunoSEQ multiplex PCR. The sample consists of about 15,000 clones, around nine tenths of them appearing once. The sequenced material came from PBMCs. The chain employs TRBV5-6 and TRBJ2-5; 7 bases are shared with TRBD1. This TCR was sampled from a human donor in good health. The CDR3 here is CASSLKGQQETQYF. Written as DNA, the CDR3 is TGTGCCAGCAGCTTGAAGGGACAGCAAGAGACCCAGTACTTC.